This T cell receptor beta chain was identified during a study of PD-L1 blockade in urothelial cancer. Study-level information: Atezolizumab at 1,200 mg intravenously every 3 weeks was started by patients around 2014. The authors examined blood 3 weeks (second dose) and 6 weeks after treatment start.

Per the germline V gene, CDR1 is SGDLS and CDR2 is YYNGEE. The CDR3 consists of 14 residues. The V gene lost 0 bases and the J gene lost 5 bases, with 12 bases spanning the gap. This clone was counted once. All patients carried locally advanced or metastatic urothelial carcinoma. The table came from immunoSEQ multiplex PCR; TCRdb's copy has only in-frame clones and leaves some out. Of roughly 56,000 clones in the sample, roughly 82% were seen once. This receptor was obtained from a man aged 65 to 85 with urothelial cancer. The chain is built from TRBV9 and TRBJ2-7, with D perhaps TRBD2 (6 bases). Sequencing was performed on PBMCs, taken around atezolizumab (anti-PD-L1) treatment. The CDR3 coding sequence is TGTGCCAGCAGCGTAGGTAATAGCGGTGACGAGCAGTACTTC. It codes for CASSVGNSGDEQYF. Combining the CDR3 with reference TRBV9 and TRBJ2-7 gives the whole variable domain DSGVTQTPKHLITATGQRVTLRCSPRSGDLSVYWYQQSLDQGLQFLIQYYNGEERAKGNILERFSAQQFPDLHSELNLSSLELGDSALYFCASSVGNSGDEQYFGPGTRLTVT.